The 32 T cell receptor beta chains below all came from one sample that was sequenced in a study of shared clonotypes between healthy human individuals. Naive CD8 cells, CD45RO-negative and positively selected for CCR7, excluded terminally differentiated effector memory CD45RA+ cells. Sequencing was performed with immunoSEQ multiplex PCR; in TCRdb, only in-frame clones are kept and a portion is missing. The sample holds about 700,000 clones, approximately 90% seen once. The sequenced sample was naive CD8+ T cells sorted from blood. These receptors all come from a man in his thirties or forties in good health.

The chain has TRBV4-1 and TRBJ1-3, with D unresolved. Trimming removed 1 base at V and 4 bases at J, with 8 bases between. Looked up from germline, CDR1 is MGHRA and CDR2 is YSYEKL. The CDR3 has 14 residues. The CDR3: CASSQGPWGNTIYF. The CDR3, as DNA: TGCGCCAGCAGCCAAGGACCCTGGGGAAACACCATATATTTT.

The V and J genes are TRBV9 and TRBJ2-4, with 9 bases that match TRBD1. From germline, CDR1 is SGDLS and CDR2 YYNGEE. Trimming cost V 0 bases and J 8 bases; bases outside gene matches: 3. This CDR3 has 14 amino acids. The CDR3 DNA reads TGTGCCAGCAGCGTAGGGGACAGGGTAGACATTCAGTACTTC. Amino acids: CASSVGDRVDIQYF.

The chain has TRBV14 and TRBJ2-3; no definite D call. The ends were cut back, 4 bases at V and 0 bases at J, with 5 bases in the middle. This CDR3 spans 13 amino acids. Germline CDR1 reads SGHDN; CDR2 reads FVKESK. Here the CDR3 DNA reads TGTGCCAGCAGCCTTCCTAGCACAGATACGCAGTATTTT. Translation gives CASSLPSTDTQYF.

CDR3: CASSHLQGDTQYF. The CDR3 DNA is TGTGCCAGCAGCCATTTACAGGGAGATACGCAGTATTTT. V is TRBV14 and J is TRBJ2-3, with D possibly TRBD1 on 6 matching bases. CDR3 length: 13 amino acids. Germline CDR1 is SGHDN and CDR2 is FVKESK. The V gene lost 3 bases and the J gene lost 5 bases, with 9 bases spanning the gap.

This clone has just one count. V is TRBV9 and J is TRBJ1-2, with D hard to call. Between the trimmed V and J ends, which lost 4 bases and 5 bases, there was a span of 12 bases. Germline CDR1 is SGDLS and CDR2 is YYNGEE. CDR3 length equals 13 residues. CDR3 amino acids: CASSPRTGYGYTF. CDR3 nucleotide sequence: TGTGCCAGCAGCCCGAGGACGGGTTATGGCTACACCTTC.

The chain employs TRBV9 and TRBJ2-5; D remains ambiguous. Germline V gives CDR1 SGDLS, CDR2 YYNGEE. V was clipped by 0 bases and J by 4 bases, with 13 bases between them. The CDR3 loop spans 15 amino acids. For the CDR3, the DNA is TGTGCCAGCAGCGTAGTAGCTTTGCCCGGAGAGACCCAGTACTTC. This encodes CASSVVALPGETQYF.

V is TRBV27 and J is TRBJ2-7; 7 nucleotides align to TRBD2. Looked up from germline, CDR1 is MNHEY and CDR2 is SMNVEV (reference sequence). V shed 2 bases and J 3 bases; nucleotides not matched to a gene: 4. This CDR3 comprises 14 residues. For the CDR3, the DNA is TGTGCCAGCAGTTTAGCTAGCGGAGTCTACGAGCAGTACTTC. Translation gives CASSLASGVYEQYF.

The chain uses TRBV11-2 and TRBJ2-2, with D possibly matching TRBD1 (6 bases). The CDR3 contains 17 residues. With 4 bases removed from V and 0 bases from J, the gap between germline ends came to 15 bases. Germline V gives CDR1 SGHAT, CDR2 FQNNGV. The CDR3 DNA sequence: TGTGCCAGCAGCTGGCACCGGGACATGACGAACACCGGGGAGCTGTTTTTT. It yields the protein CASSWHRDMTNTGELFF. The variable domain in full, completed from reference TRBV11-2 and TRBJ2-2, reads EAGVAQSPRYKIIEKRQSVAFWCNPISGHATLYWYQQILGQGPKLLIQFQNNGVVDDSQLPKDRFSAERLKGVDSTLKIQPAKLEDSAVYLCASSWHRDMTNTGELFFGEGSRLTVL.

The chain uses TRBV15 and TRBJ2-5; D is possibly TRBD1 (6 bases). This CDR3 has 13 residues. In germline, CDR1 is LNHNV, CDR2 YYDKDF (reference sequence). V was cut by 3 bases and J by 5 bases, with 10 bases left in between. CDR3 DNA: TGTGCCACCAGCAGGACAGGATACGAGACCCAGTACTTC. Amino acid sequence: CATSRTGYETQYF.

This sequence joins TRBV6-6 and TRBJ2-7; D remains unclear. The CDR3 spans 12 residues. Germline CDR1 MNHNY, CDR2 SVGAGI (reference sequence). The germline V and J ends were trimmed by 2 bases and 7 bases, with 9 bases remaining between them. In DNA form, the CDR3 reads TGTGCCAGCAGTTACGGGCCTTTAGAGCAGTACTTC. It specifies CASSYGPLEQYF.

This chain joins TRBV11-3 and TRBJ2-1; D call uncertain. V was shortened by 4 bases and J by 0 bases, with 10 bases between the two germline ends. Germline V lookup: CDR1 SGHNT, CDR2 YENEEA. CDR3 size: 15 residues. CDR3 coding DNA: TGTGCCAGCAGCTCATCCTTGAGCTCCTACAATGAGCAGTTCTTC. This translates into CASSSSLSSYNEQFF.

The chain joins TRBV27 to TRBJ2-5, with TRBD2 identical over 15 bases. Trimming took 5 bases from V and 1 from J; bases not matched to a gene: 14. The CDR3 is 20 amino acids. Germline-derived CDR1 and CDR2 are MNHEY and SMNVEV (reference sequence). CDR3 amino acids: CASSPGTGLAGGGGQETQYF. DNA of the CDR3: TGTGCCAGCAGTCCAGGGACGGGACTAGCGGGAGGAGGAGGCCAAGAGACCCAGTACTTC.

This chain connects TRBV28 to TRBJ2-2; 9 positions agree with TRBD1. The CDR3 consists of 15 residues. Germline V lookup: CDR1 MDHEN, CDR2 SYDVKM. Trimming at V came to 7 bases and at J to 5 bases, leaving 8 bases not matched to a gene. The CDR3 here is CASTRTGVKTGELFF. The CDR3 DNA reads as TGTGCCAGCACCAGGACAGGGGTGAAGACCGGGGAGCTGTTTTTT.

This chain links TRBV7-9 with TRBJ2-7; a possible D gene is TRBD2 (5 bases). The CDR3 is 14 residues long. CDR1 SEHNR and CDR2 FQNEAQ come from the germline V gene (reference sequence). Trimming stripped 0 bases from V and 2 bases from J, with 8 bases between. CDR3 sequence (DNA): TGTGCCAGCAGCTTAGCTGCGGGTGCCTACGAGCAGTACTTC. This encodes CASSLAAGAYEQYF.

The gene calls are TRBV19 and TRBJ2-7; 11 nucleotides agree with TRBD1. The CDR3 has 15 residues. The germline V gene has CDR1 LNHDA and CDR2 SQIVND (reference sequence). J gave up 4 bases and V 3 bases, and 5 bases lay outside the gene matches. This CDR3 reads CASSIRGTGGYEQYF. The CDR3 nucleotides are TGTGCCAGTAGTATTCGAGGGACAGGGGGATACGAGCAGTACTTC.

The rearrangement links TRBV19 to TRBJ2-6; TRBD1 agrees at 12 bases. The V segment lost 3 bases and the J segment 2 bases; nucleotides outside the gene matches: 8. Looked up from germline, CDR1 is LNHDA and CDR2 is SQIVND (reference sequence). CDR3 length: 19 residues. The DNA of the CDR3 is TGTGCCAGTAGTATCGCCACGGGACAGGGGGCTCCTGGGGCCAACGTCCTGACTTTC. Translation: CASSIATGQGAPGANVLTF.

This chain joins TRBV27 and TRBJ2-2; no definite D call. V was trimmed by 5 bases and J by 0 bases, leaving 7 bases between them. Germline CDR1 and CDR2: MNHEY and SMNVEV (reference sequence). This CDR3 has 14 residues. The CDR3 loop is CASSLVPNTGELFF. DNA of the CDR3: TGTGCCAGCAGTCTGGTTCCGAACACCGGGGAGCTGTTTTTT.

This clone was recorded once. The CDR3 loop reads CASSSTDYPSTDTQYF. The CDR3 nucleotides are TGTGCCAGCAGCTCGACGGACTATCCCAGCACAGATACGCAGTATTTT. V and J are TRBV7-9 and TRBJ2-3; TRBD2 is a possible D gene (6 bases). The CDR3 is 16 amino acids. The V end was cut by 4 bases, the J end by 0 bases, with 14 bases between. Germline values: CDR1 SEHNR, CDR2 FQNEAQ (reference sequence). The variable domain in full, completed from reference TRBV7-9 and TRBJ2-3, reads DTGVSQNPRHKITKRGQNVTFRCDPISEHNRLYWYRQTLGQGPEFLTYFQNEAQLEKSRLLSDRFSAERPKGSFSTLEIQRTEQGDSAMYLCASSSTDYPSTDTQYFGPGTRLTVL.

The chain employs TRBV25-1 and TRBJ2-2; tentatively, D is TRBD1 or TRBD2 (5 bases each). V gave up 6 bases and J gave up 8 bases, with 13 bases separating them. This CDR3 is 13 amino acids long. Germline V gene sequence: CDR1 MGHDK, CDR2 SYGVNS. The CDR3 DNA follows: TGTGCCAGCAGGGGACGGGCCACTGGGGAGCTGTTTTTT. Amino acids: CASRGRATGELFF.

This clone is a singleton in its sample. The V and J genes are TRBV11-3 and TRBJ1-1; 10 nucleotides line up with TRBD1. CDR3 length: 14 amino acids. V shed 6 bases and J 4 bases; nucleotides not matched to a gene: 5. CDR1 SGHNT and CDR2 YENEEA come from the germline V gene. The CDR3 sequence: CASRDRTGGTEAFF. The CDR3 coding sequence is TGTGCCAGCAGAGACCGGACAGGGGGCACTGAAGCTTTCTTT.

The V and J genes are TRBV6-1 and TRBJ2-7; 7 nucleotides align to TRBD1. The junction had 9 bases not matched to a gene; V was cut back by 3 bases and J by 4 bases. CDR1 is MNHNS, CDR2 SASEGT, per germline. The CDR3 consists of 15 residues. The CDR3 sequence: CASSDLGTAKYEQYF. CDR3 DNA sequence: TGTGCCAGCAGTGATCTAGGGACAGCGAAATACGAGCAGTACTTC.

In the case of this clone: A junction end diverges from the germline sequence, so it may reflect a read error. The chain uses TRBV7-9 and TRBJ2-7; 10 nucleotides match TRBD1. Germline V gene data show CDR1 as SEHNR and CDR2 as FQNEAQ (reference sequence). The CDR3 consists of 16 residues. CDR3 sequence reads: CASSLARQGASYEQYF. CDR3 sequence (DNA): TGTGCCAGCAGCCTAGCCCGACAGGGGGCCTCCTACGAGCAGTACTTC.

The chain joins TRBV4-3 to TRBJ2-7; perhaps TRBD2 as D (5 bases). V shed 4 bases and J shed 0 bases, with 10 bases lying between them. The CDR3 is 14 amino acids. Germline assignment: CDR1 LGHNA and CDR2 YSLEER. CDR3 nucleotide sequence: TGCGCCAGCAGCCCCGAACTAGGCTCCTACGAGCAGTACTTC. It is translated as CASSPELGSYEQYF.

This clone showed up just a few times. The chain combines TRBV7-9 with TRBJ1-1; D may be TRBD1 (6 bases). Germline-derived CDR1 and CDR2 are SEHNR and FQNEAQ (reference sequence). The CDR3 runs to 13 residues. V dropped 3 bases and J dropped 5 bases, with 10 bases sitting between them. The DNA for the CDR3 is TGTGCCAGCAGCTTGGAAGGGGGAACTGAAGCTTTCTTT. It translates to CASSLEGGTEAFF.

Points on this clone: A junction boundary mismatches the germline segment, possibly from a read error. The sample holds other DNA sequences that translate to the same CDR3. The chain links TRBV7-7 to TRBJ2-7, with 9 bases that match TRBD1. The CDR3 loop spans 13 amino acids. CDR1 is SSHAT, CDR2 FNYEAQ, per germline (reference sequence). For the CDR3, the DNA is TGTGCTAGCAGCCCGGGACAGGGTTACGAGCAGTACTTC. Translation: CASSPGQGYEQYF.

The V call is TRBV5-1, the J call TRBJ1-3, with 11 bases lining up with TRBD1. Germline CDR1 reads SGHRS; CDR2 reads YFSETQ. The CDR3 totals 14 residues. Trimming cost V 3 bases and J 7 bases; bases outside gene matches: 3. The CDR3 sequence: CASSSGQGENTIYF. The CDR3, as DNA: TGCGCCAGCAGCTCGGGACAGGGGGAGAACACCATATATTTT.

V usage is TRBV27 and J usage is TRBJ2-3; 11 bases match TRBD2. J was trimmed by 1 base and V by 0 bases; bases with no gene match: 6. Germline V gene sequence: CDR1 MNHEY, CDR2 SMNVEV (reference sequence). The CDR3 covers 18 residues. For the CDR3, the DNA is TGTGCCAGCAGTTTATCTGGGACTAGCGGTACTGGCACAGATACGCAGTATTTT. It is translated as CASSLSGTSGTGTDTQYF.

This clone came up once. This sequence joins TRBV2 and TRBJ2-7; possible D gene TRBD1, 6 bases. Germline V gene lookup returns CDR1 SNHLY and CDR2 FYNNEI. Trimming took off 3 bases at V and 6 bases at J, with 15 bases between the two ends. The CDR3 sequence is 14 residues long. The CDR3 nucleotides read TGTGCCAGCAGTGATCAGGTGGGGGCTTCCGAGCAGTACTTC. It codes for CASSDQVGASEQYF.

This chain uses TRBV7-9 with TRBJ2-7; 7 positions agree with TRBD1. Losses at the gene ends were 6 bases for V and 4 bases for J; bases not matched to a gene: 6. The CDR3 is 13 residues long. The germline gives CDR1 SEHNR, CDR2 FQNEAQ (reference sequence). The CDR3 is CASRETGLYEQYF. The CDR3 DNA is TGTGCCAGCAGAGAGACAGGGCTTTACGAGCAGTACTTC.

This clone came up many times. V usage is TRBV6-5 and J usage is TRBJ2-3; weak D call: TRBD2 (6 bases). The germline gives CDR1 MNHEY, CDR2 SVGAGI. Trimming removed 6 bases at V and 0 bases at J, with 13 bases between. CDR3 length: 15 amino acids. The CDR3 sequence is CASSLGGLSTDTQYF. DNA for the CDR3: TGTGCCAGCAGCCTGGGGGGTTTGAGCACAGATACGCAGTATTTT.

The chain couples TRBV28 to TRBJ2-2; tentatively, D is TRBD1 or TRBD2 (6 bases each). The CDR3 has 19 residues. V shed 1 base and J shed 0 bases, with 18 bases lying between them. Germline V lookup: CDR1 MDHEN, CDR2 SYDVKM. CDR3 nucleotides: TGTGCCAGCAGTTTATTTGACGTAGGGGGGATCGCGAACACCGGGGAGCTGTTTTTT. Protein product: CASSLFDVGGIANTGELFF.

The V and J genes are TRBV6-5 and TRBJ1-1, with TRBD1 matching 7 bases. With V trimmed by 5 bases and J by 10 bases, 7 bases remained unmatched. This CDR3 region has 12 residues. Germline-derived CDR1 and CDR2 are MNHEY and SVGAGI. CDR3 nucleotide sequence: TGTGCCAGCAGTCCACAGGGGCACGTAGCTTTCTTT. Translated: CASSPQGHVAFF.